This T cell receptor (beta chain) was documented in a study of read filtering for tumor transcriptome and immune sequencing. Study-level background: After DNase treatment, RNA was made into whole-transcriptome libraries. TCR-mapped reads were about 4 to 11 million with IR-seq versus about 80 to 1273 with RNA-seq.

Study findings and constraints: The sorted CD138-negative fraction was a mixed bone marrow immune population, not purified T cells. Around 84% of IR-seq clonotypes had one read, totaling around 3.3% of reads; RNA-seq: about 69% and 49%.

The table lists this clonotype with many counts. Its matching antigen is unknown. This library used approximately 0.4 ug RNA and molecular barcoded adaptors spanning alpha/delta and beta/gamma chains. A single record per CDR3 protein comes from TCRdb applying MiXCR to the reads. This sample carries 90,000 to 95,000 distinct CDR3 sequences, roughly 21% of them seen once, and the ten largest clones take roughly 11%. This CDR3 region has 17 residues. Germline V gene sequence: CDR1 SGHVS, CDR2 FQNEAQ. V was cut by 6 bases and J by 8 bases, with 26 bases left in between. J is TRBJ2-1 and V is TRBV7-8, with TRBD1 as a possible D gene (7 bases). Sequenced input: a population of CD138-negative cells sorted from bone marrow. The sequence was obtained from a donor at least 40 years old with multiple myeloma. Written as DNA, the CDR3 is TGTGCCAGCAGTCGATATCCAGGGGGGATGAGGGCCGATGAGCAGTTCTTC. It specifies CASSRYPGGMRADEQFF.